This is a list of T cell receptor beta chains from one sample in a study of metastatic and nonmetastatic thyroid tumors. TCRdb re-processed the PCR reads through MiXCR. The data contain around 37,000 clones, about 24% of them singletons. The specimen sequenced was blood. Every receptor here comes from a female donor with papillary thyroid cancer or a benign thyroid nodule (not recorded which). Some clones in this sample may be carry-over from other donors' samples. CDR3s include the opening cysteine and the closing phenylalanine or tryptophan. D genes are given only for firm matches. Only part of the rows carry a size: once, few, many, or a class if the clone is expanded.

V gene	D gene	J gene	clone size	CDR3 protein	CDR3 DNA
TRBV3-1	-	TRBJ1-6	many	CASSPRTESNSPLHF	TGTGCCAGCAGCCCTAGGACCGAGTCGAATTCACCCCTCCACTTT
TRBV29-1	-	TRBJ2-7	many	CSVVLTGLLDEQYF	TGCAGCGTTGTCCTGACAGGTCTCCTCGACGAGCAGTACTTC
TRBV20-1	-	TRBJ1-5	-	CSASHLPGCNHPQHF	TGCAGTGCTAGTCATCTACCAGGGTGCAATCATCCCCAGCATTTT
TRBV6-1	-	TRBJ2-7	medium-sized	CASRGGSYEQYF	TGTGCCAGCAGGGGTGGCTCCTACGAGCAGTACTTC
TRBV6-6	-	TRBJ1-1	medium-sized	CASSYHSGGLTEAFF	TGTGCCAGCAGTTACCATTCGGGTGGACTCACTGAAGCTTTCTTT
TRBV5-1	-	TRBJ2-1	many	CASSPESRSSYNEQFF	TGCGCCAGCAGCCCTGAGAGTCGTAGCTCCTACAATGAGCAGTTCTTC
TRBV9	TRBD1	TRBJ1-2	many	CASSVDRGPYGYTF	TGTGCCAGCAGCGTAGACAGGGGGCCCTATGGCTACACCTTC
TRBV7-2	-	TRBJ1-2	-	CASSPSRDTYGYTF	TGTGCCAGCAGCCCGTCCCGGGACACTTATGGCTACACCTTC
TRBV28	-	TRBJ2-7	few	CASSFGGSYEQYF	TGTGCCAGCAGTTTTGGAGGGTCCTACGAGCAGTACTTC
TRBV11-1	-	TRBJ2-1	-	CASSSVGNRVVNEQFF	TGTGCCAGCAGCTCTGTAGGGAACAGGGTGGTCAATGAGCAGTTCTTC
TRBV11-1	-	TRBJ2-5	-	CASSLFSEPQETQYF	TGTGCCAGCAGCTTATTTTCGGAACCCCAAGAGACCCAGTACTTC
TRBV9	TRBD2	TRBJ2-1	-	CASSVAAGARDEQFF	TGTGCCAGCAGCGTAGCAGCGGGAGCGCGGGATGAGCAGTTCTTC
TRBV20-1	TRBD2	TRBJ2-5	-	CSAREVLAGGPGETQYF	TGCAGTGCTAGAGAAGTGCTAGCGGGAGGGCCGGGGGAGACCCAGTACTTC
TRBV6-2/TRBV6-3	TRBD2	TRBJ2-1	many	CARGLAGGIVSGEQFF	TGTGCCAGGGGACTAGCGGGGGGGATCGTTTCTGGTGAGCAGTTCTTC
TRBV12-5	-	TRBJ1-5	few	CASGSYSNQPQHF	TGTGCTAGTGGTTCCTATAGCAACCAGCCCCAGCATTTT
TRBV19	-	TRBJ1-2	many	CASSGGYGYTF	TGTGCCAGTAGTGGGGGCTATGGCTACACCTTC
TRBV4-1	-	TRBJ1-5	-	CASSPTLTGNQPQHF	TGCGCCAGCAGCCCAACGTTGACAGGCAATCAGCCCCAGCATTTT
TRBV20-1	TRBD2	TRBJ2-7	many	CSARDRRTSGRAAEQYF	TGCAGTGCTAGAGACAGACGGACTAGCGGGAGGGCCGCCGAGCAGTACTTC
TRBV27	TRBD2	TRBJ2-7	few	CASSQAEGTSGAPYEQYF	TGTGCCAGCAGTCAGGCCGAGGGGACTAGCGGGGCCCCTTACGAGCAGTACTTC
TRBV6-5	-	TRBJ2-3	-	CASSDSLEVTDTQYF	TGTGCCAGCAGTGACTCGTTAGAGGTCACAGATACGCAGTATTTT
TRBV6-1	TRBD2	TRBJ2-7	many	CASSRTSGRQYEQYF	TGTGCCAGCAGCCGAACTAGCGGGAGGCAATACGAGCAGTACTTC
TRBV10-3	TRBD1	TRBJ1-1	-	CAISGTGPPNTEASF	TGTGCCATCAGCGGGACAGGGCCCCCGAACACTGAAGCTTCCTTT
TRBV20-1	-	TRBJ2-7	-	CSVRGSGDPYEQYF	TGCAGTGTTAGAGGTTCGGGGGACCCCTACGAGCAGTACTTC
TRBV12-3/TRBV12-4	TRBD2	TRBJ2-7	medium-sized	CASRPGTSGTYEQYF	TGTGCCAGCAGACCCGGGACTAGCGGTACCTACGAGCAGTACTTC
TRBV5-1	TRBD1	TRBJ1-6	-	CASSAGTEYSPPHF	TGCGCCAGCAGCGCCGGGACAGAGTATTCACCCCCCCACTTT
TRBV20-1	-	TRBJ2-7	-	CSARDRATAVRYEQYF	TGCAGTGCTAGAGATAGAGCAACAGCAGTAAGGTACGAGCAGTACTTC
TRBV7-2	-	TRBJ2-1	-	CASSFSGLGGNEQFF	TGTGCCAGCAGCTTTAGCGGGCTAGGGGGGAATGAGCAGTTCTTC
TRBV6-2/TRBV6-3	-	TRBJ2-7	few	CASSYPGEFEQYF	TGTGCCAGCAGTTACCCCGGGGAGTTCGAGCAGTACTTC
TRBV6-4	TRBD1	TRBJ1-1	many	CASSTGGTEAFF	TGTGCCAGCAGCACAGGGGGTACTGAAGCTTTCTTT
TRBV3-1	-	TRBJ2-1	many	CASSPRSSYNEQFF	TGTGCCAGCAGCCCCCGAAGCTCCTACAATGAGCAGTTCTTC
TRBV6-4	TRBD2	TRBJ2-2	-	CASRTGKLAGGVVVGELFF	TGTGCCAGCAGGACTGGCAAACTAGCGGGAGGTGTGGTGGTGGGGGAGCTTTTTTTT
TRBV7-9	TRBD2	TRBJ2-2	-	CASSPGGGGRELFF	TGTGCCAGCAGCCCCGGGGGGGGCGGTCGGGAGCTGTTTTTT
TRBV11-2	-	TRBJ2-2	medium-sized	CASRGRINTGELFF	TGTGCCAGCAGAGGGAGGATTAACACCGGGGAGCTGTTTTTT
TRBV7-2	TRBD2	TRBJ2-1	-	CASSLGLAGVNEQFF	TGTGCCAGCAGCCTGGGACTAGCGGGAGTTAATGAGCAGTTCTTC
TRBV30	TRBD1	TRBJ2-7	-	CARDRGSDYEQYF	TGTGCCCGCGACAGGGGTTCAGACTACGAGCAGTACTTC
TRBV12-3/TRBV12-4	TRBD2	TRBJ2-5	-	CASSLLAGGPRETQYF	TGTGCCAGCAGTTTACTAGCGGGAGGGCCTCGAGAGACCCAGTACTTC
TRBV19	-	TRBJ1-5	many	CASSINARWTRSNQPQHF	TGTGCCAGTAGTATTAACGCCCGATGGACACGTAGCAATCAGCCCCAGCATTTT
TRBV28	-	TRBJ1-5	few	CASTLGTSNQPQHF	TGTGCCAGCACCCTAGGGACAAGTAATCAGCCACAGCATTTT
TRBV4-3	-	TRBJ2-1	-	CASSQDTRANEQFF	TGCGCCAGCAGCCAAGACACTCGAGCCAATGAGCAGTTCTTC
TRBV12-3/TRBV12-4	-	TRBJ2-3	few	CASSFGRGGTDTQYF	TGTGCCAGCAGCTTCGGGAGAGGGGGCACAGATACGCAGTATTTT
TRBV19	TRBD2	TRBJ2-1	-	CASSRRSFGLAGAILNEQFF	TGTGCCAGTAGTAGGCGGTCTTTTGGTCTAGCGGGAGCGATTCTCAATGAGCAGTTCTTC
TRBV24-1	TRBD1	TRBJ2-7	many	CATSDQTGAVQYF	TGTGCCACCAGTGATCAAACAGGGGCGGTGCAGTACTTC
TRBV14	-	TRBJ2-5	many	CASSQERGVREETQYF	TGTGCCAGCAGCCAAGAAAGGGGAGTGAGGGAAGAGACCCAGTACTTC
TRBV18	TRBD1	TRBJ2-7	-	CASSPPGTGNYEQYF	TGTGCCAGCTCACCCCCAGGGACAGGTAACTACGAGCAGTACTTC
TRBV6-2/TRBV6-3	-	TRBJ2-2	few	CASSWSGNANTWELFF	TGTGCCAGCAGTTGGAGCGGTAACGCGAACACCTGGGAGCTGTTTTTT
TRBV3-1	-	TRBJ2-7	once	CASSLGTAGPGEQYF	TGTGCCAGCAGCCTCGGGACGGCAGGTCCGGGCGAGCAGTACTTC
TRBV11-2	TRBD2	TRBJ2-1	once	CASSFPASGYNEQFF	TGTGCCAGCAGCTTTCCGGCTAGCGGTTACAATGAGCAGTTCTTC
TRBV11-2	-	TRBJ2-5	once	CASSLRARSLKYQENEYF	TGTGCCAGCAGCTTAAGGGCAAGGTCACTGAAGTACCAAGAGAACGAGTACTTC
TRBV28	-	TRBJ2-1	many	CASSLSGRKGEQFF	TGTGCCAGCAGTTTGTCCGGCCGTAAGGGTGAGCAGTTCTTC
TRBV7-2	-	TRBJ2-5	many	CASSLARYGLGAGETQYF	TGTGCCAGCAGCTTAGCAAGATATGGACTCGGAGCGGGAGAGACCCAGTACTTC
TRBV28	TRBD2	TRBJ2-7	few	CASRGGGGSSREQYF	TGTGCCAGCCGAGGCGGGGGGGGGTCCTCCCGCGAGCAGTACTTC
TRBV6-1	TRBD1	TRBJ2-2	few	CASSAGQGFGELFF	TGTGCCAGCAGTGCGGGACAGGGTTTCGGGGAGCTGTTTTTT
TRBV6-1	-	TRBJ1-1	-	CASRPTSRGGPAVEAFF	TGTGCCAGCAGGCCCACCTCACGTGGAGGACCTGCCGTTGAAGCTTTCTTT